This T cell receptor beta chain is drawn from a study of T-cell reconstitution after alpha-beta-depleted transplantation in children. The sample holds many counts of this clonotype. Trimming took off 0 bases at V and 10 bases at J, with 8 bases between the two ends. The CDR3 loop spans 12 amino acids. The germline gives CDR1 SGHRS, CDR2 YFSETQ. Preparation of the TCRbeta library was carried out with unique molecular identifiers. TCRdb passed the PCR reads through MiXCR, listing each CDR3 protein once. The sample yields roughly 180,000 distinct CDR3 sequences, roughly 10% seen once. This TCR derives from a boy aged 2 to 9 with acute myeloid leukemia, due to receive a stem cell transplant. The chain uses TRBV5-1 and TRBJ2-1, with unresolved D. The specimen was PBMCs, collected before TCRalphabeta/CD19-depleted stem cell transplant. Here the CDR3 DNA reads TGCGCCAGCAGCTTGGGGGCTAGGGAGCAGTTCTTC. The encoded protein is CASSLGAREQFF. The full variable domain, completed using reference TRBV5-1 and TRBJ2-1, is KAGVTQTPRYLIKTRGQQVTLSCSPISGHRSVSWYQQTPGQGLQFLFEYFSETQRNKGNFPGRFSGRQFSNSRSEMNVSTLELGDSALYLCASSLGAREQFFGPGTRLTVL.